This TCR beta chain was observed in a study of blood T cell repertoires in COVID-19. Study-level background: The United States, Italy and Spain provided the acute and convalescent COVID-19 samples. From T cells, B-cell-depleted T cells, or PBMCs came the material, which was cDNA or gDNA.

Per the original methods: Scientists estimated how many nucleated cells there were by amplifying reference gene primers. Produced via immunoSEQ multiplex PCR; TCRdb's table is partial and in-frame only. The V and J calls and clone size are taken from that table; D and trimming were inferred from the DNA. This sample carries around 190,000 clones, 84% of them seen once, and the ten largest clones take approximately 13%. This clonotype originated in a human donor in a cohort sampled during active COVID-19. The sample consisted of peripheral blood.

The DNA for the CDR3 is TGTGCCAGCAGCTTACCGGGACTAGCGGGGACAGATACGCAGTATTTT. Its protein is CASSLPGLAGTDTQYF. This rearrangement joins TRBV11-2 to TRBJ2-3; 13 bases align to TRBD2. Losses at the gene ends were 2 bases for V and 3 bases for J; bases not matched to a gene: 2. CDR3 size: 16 residues. Germline V gene sequence: CDR1 SGHAT, CDR2 FQNNGV. The full variable domain, with the rest looked up from reference TRBV11-2 and TRBJ2-3, is EAGVAQSPRYKIIEKRQSVAFWCNPISGHATLYWYQQILGQGPKLLIQFQNNGVVDDSQLPKDRFSAERLKGVDSTLKIQPAKLEDSAVYLCASSLPGLAGTDTQYFGPGTRLTVL.